Reported below is one T cell receptor (beta chain). The antigen is not known. The data were obtained in a study of shared clonotypes between healthy human individuals. In the original workflow: ImmunoSEQ yielded junction-only sequences lacking quality scores, so filtering differed. TCRdb's table, derived via immunoSEQ multiplex PCR, lists solely in-frame clones and lacks some. The V and J calls and clone size come from that table; D and trimming were worked out from the DNA. The table has more than 2 million clones, roughly 95% seen once; the top ten hold 0.13%. Study-level findings and limits: Shared across several donors were around 5% of the naive CD4 clonotypes.

The CDR3 sequence is 13 residues long. CDR1 KGHSH and CDR2 LQKENI come from the germline V gene. V shed 4 bases and J shed 7 bases, with 14 bases lying between them. Sequenced material: naive CD4+ T cells sorted from blood. The subset: CD45RA+ positively selected. The receptor was isolated from a man in his late teens or twenties in good health. The chain employs TRBV18 and TRBJ2-7; either TRBD1 or TRBD2 may fit D (6 bases each). CDR3 protein: CASSRDTAGEQYF. The CDR3 coding sequence is TGTGCCAGCTCACGGGACACCGCGGGGGAGCAGTACTTC.